A single sample gave rise to the 2 T cell receptor beta chains below, sequenced in a study of T cell repertoires in cytomegalovirus infection. TCRdb reprocessed the reads via MiXCR and lists one record per CDR3 protein. The table lists around 180,000 distinct CDR3 sequences, roughly 30% of them singletons. What was sequenced was PBMCs. The source of these receptors is a human donor in good health (CMV status not recorded). Some clones in this sample may be carry-over from other donors' samples.

This clonotype was recorded a few times. The gene calls are TRBV12-3 or TRBV12-4 and TRBJ2-2; D is ambiguous. Trimming removed 2 bases at V and 3 bases at J, with 4 bases between. The CDR3 contains 13 residues. CDR3 DNA: TGTGCCAGCAGTTTAAAATACACCGGGGAGCTGTTTTTT. This gives the protein CASSLKYTGELFF.

The CDR3 coding sequence is TGTGCCAGCAGCCAAGAAAGGACAGGGTACGGTGGCTACACCTTC. This sequence encodes CASSQERTGYGGYTF. J is TRBJ1-2 and V is TRBV3-1, with 8 bases matching TRBD1. CDR3 size: 15 residues. Germline loops: CDR1 LGHDT, CDR2 YNNKEL (reference sequence). The trim removed 0 bases at V and 7 bases at J, leaving 7 bases unmatched.